These T cell receptor beta chains were read from a single sample in a study of blood T cell repertoires in COVID-19. Libraries were prepared by immunoSEQ multiplex PCR; TCRdb keeps only in-frame clonotypes and omits some of them. The data hold tens of thousands of clones, with approximately 80% observed a single time. Sequencing was carried out using PBMCs or T cells enriched from blood (not recorded which). The receptors derive from a woman aged 35 to 49 with acute COVID-19. Each CDR3 is given with its conserved first and last residue. Each record gives: J gene, D gene, V gene, clone size, CDR3 DNA, CDR3 protein. The D gene is left open where the match is weak. Size is stated for part of the rows, as once, few or many counts, or as a class when the clone is expanded.

>TRBJ2-1|NA|TRBV4-1|NA
TGCGCCAGCAGCCAAGATTTCTGGCTTCTCAATGAGCAGTTCTTC
CASSQDFWLLNEQFF
>TRBJ2-1|TRBD2|TRBV6-1|NA
TGTGCCAGCAGTGAAGCGGGACTAGCGGGGGGGGAGCAGTTCTTC
CASSEAGLAGGEQFF
>TRBJ1-5|TRBD1|TRBV7-2|NA
TGTGCCAGCAGCTCTCAAGGCAGGGGGAATCAGCCCCAGCATTTT
CASSSQGRGNQPQHF
>TRBJ1-1|NA|TRBV6-4|NA
TGTGCCAGCAGTGACGGTATACCGGGCACTGAAGCTTTCTTT
CASSDGIPGTEAFF
>TRBJ2-2|TRBD2|TRBV4-2|NA
TGTGCCAGCAGCCAAGATCTGACGGGAGGGTTTGCCGGGGAGCTGTTTTTT
CASSQDLTGGFAGELFF
>TRBJ2-7|TRBD2|TRBV14|NA
TGTGCCAGCAGCCCCCGACTAGCTGGCGAGCAGTACTTC
CASSPRLAGEQYF
>TRBJ2-1|TRBD2|TRBV10-1|NA
TGCGCCAGCAGCACTAGCGGGATCGGTGAGCAGTTCTTC
CASSTSGIGEQFF
>TRBJ2-5|TRBD1|TRBV7-9|NA
TGTGCCAGCAGCAGGGACAGGGGAGACCAGTACTTC
CASSRDRGDQYF
>TRBJ2-1|NA|TRBV7-2|few
TGTGCCAGCAGCCCGAACCCAGGGGTAGGTGAGCAGTTCTTC
CASSPNPGVGEQFF
>TRBJ2-2|NA|TRBV11-2|NA
TGTGCCAGCAGCTTAGCCAGGGGAACCGGGGAGCTGTTTTTT
CASSLARGTGELFF
>TRBJ2-2|NA|TRBV5-1|NA
TGCGCCAGCAGCTTGGATCTAGGGGAGCTGTTTTTT
CASSLDLGELFF
>TRBJ2-3|NA|TRBV21-1|NA
TGTGCCAGCAGCAAGCTGCTTAGCGGGGGGCCCTATACGCAGTATTTT
CASSKLLSGGPYTQYF
>TRBJ1-5|NA|TRBV28|NA
TGTGCCAGCAGTTTATTTCTCACCAAGGGGTTAAGCAATCAGCCCCAGCATTTT
CASSLFLTKGLSNQPQHF
>TRBJ2-5|NA|TRBV12-3/TRBV12-4|NA
TGTGCCAGCAGACTAGGGAGACAAGAGACCCAGTACTTC
CASRLGRQETQYF
>TRBJ1-1|NA|TRBV6-5|once
TGTGCCTCCCTAAGGGGGAGTACTGAAGCTTTCTTT
CASLRGSTEAFF
>TRBJ2-1|TRBD2|TRBV29-1|NA
TGCAGCGTTACGTCCGGGAGGAATGAGCAGTTCTTC
CSVTSGRNEQFF
>TRBJ2-1|NA|TRBV5-4|few
TGTGCCAGCAGCTCCGGGACAATCAATGAGCAGTTCTTC
CASSSGTINEQFF
>TRBJ2-7|NA|TRBV20-1|NA
TGCAGTGCTAGTCGCCCTCTTCTAACCGAGCAGTACTTC
CSASRPLLTEQYF
>TRBJ2-1|NA|TRBV12-3/TRBV12-4|NA
TGTGCCAGCAGTTCTTACAATGAGCAGTTCTTC
CASSSYNEQFF
>TRBJ1-2|TRBD1|TRBV2|NA
TGTGCCAGCAGTGAAGTGGTACAGGGGCTCCCGACGGGCTTC
CASSEVVQGLPTGF
>TRBJ1-1|NA|TRBV7-6|NA
TGTGCCAGCAGCCTCCCGGGGAACACTGAAGCTTTCTTT
CASSLPGNTEAFF
>TRBJ2-2|TRBD1|TRBV10-3|NA
TGTGCCATCAGACCCGGACAGGGGGGCACCGGGGAGCTGTTTTTT
CAIRPGQGGTGELFF
>TRBJ2-2|TRBD1|TRBV7-9|many
TGTGCCAGCAGCCCCTTTGGGACAGATCACACCGGGGAGCTGTTTTTT
CASSPFGTDHTGELFF
>TRBJ1-1|NA|TRBV12-3/TRBV12-4|NA
TGTGCCAGCAGTTTCTCAGTGAACACTGAAGCTTTCTTT
CASSFSVNTEAFF
>TRBJ1-5|TRBD1|TRBV18|NA
TGTGCCAGCTCACCGGACAGGGGCAATCAGCCCCAGCATTTT
CASSPDRGNQPQHF
>TRBJ1-6|NA|TRBV12-3/TRBV12-4|NA
TGTGCCAGCAGTCCAGGGAACTCACCCCTCCACTTT
CASSPGNSPLHF
>TRBJ2-7|NA|TRBV5-6|NA
TGTGCCAGCAGCTTTAGGGGGGGGACAGGCCTCGAGCAGTACTTC
CASSFRGGTGLEQYF
>TRBJ1-4|TRBD1|TRBV5-4|NA
TGTGCCAGCAGCAGGGGACAGGGGGCGCTTGAAAAACTGTTTTTT
CASSRGQGALEKLFF
>TRBJ1-5|NA|TRBV7-2|few
TGTGCCAGCAGCCCGTCCGGGGGGAATCAGCCCCAGCATTTT
CASSPSGGNQPQHF
>TRBJ1-2|NA|TRBV27|NA
TGTGCCAGCAGTTTATCGCAGGGGACACACTATGGCTACACCTTC
CASSLSQGTHYGYTF
>TRBJ2-5|NA|TRBV3-1/TRBV3-2|NA
TGTGCCAGCAGCACACAGGAAACCCAAGAGACCCAGTACTTC
CASSTQETQETQYF
>TRBJ2-1|TRBD2|TRBV7-9|once
TGCCCCAGCCGCTTCGGGGGGGGGCGCGGGAGTAGTCTCAATGAGCAGTTCTTC
CPSRFGGGRGSSLNEQFF
>TRBJ2-5|TRBD2|TRBV15|NA
TGTGCCACCAGCGGACAGGGACTAGCGGGAGGGCCCTTAGAGACCCAGTACTTC
CATSGQGLAGGPLETQYF
>TRBJ2-4|TRBD2|TRBV29-1|NA
TGCAGCGTCGGCGGCCTAGCGGGAGCGGACATTCAGTACTTC
CSVGGLAGADIQYF
>TRBJ1-1|NA|TRBV7-2|NA
TGTGCCAGCAGCTTCTCCCCGGGGAAAAACACTGAAGCTTTCTTT
CASSFSPGKNTEAFF
>TRBJ2-3|TRBD2|TRBV24-1|NA
TGTGCCACCGGGGGACTAGCGGGTACAGATACGCAGTATTTT
CATGGLAGTDTQYF
>TRBJ2-5|TRBD2|TRBV27|NA
TGTGCCAGCAGTTCGACATGGACTAGCGGGGACTTGGGGGAGACCCAGTACTTC
CASSSTWTSGDLGETQYF
>TRBJ1-6|TRBD1|TRBV2|once
TGTGCCAGCAGTGAATGGGGCTGGGACAGGTATAATTCACCCCTCCACTTT
CASSEWGWDRYNSPLHF
>TRBJ2-1|TRBD1|TRBV10-3|few
TGTGCCATCAGGGATGGACAGGGTTACAATGAGCAGTTCTTC
CAIRDGQGYNEQFF
>TRBJ2-3|TRBD2|TRBV29-1|NA
TGCAGCGTTTCGCGGGAGAGCACAGATACGCAGTATTTT
CSVSRESTDTQYF
>TRBJ2-3|NA|TRBV28|NA
TGTGCCAGCAGTCCCCCATCATTCACAGATACGCAGTATTTT
CASSPPSFTDTQYF
>TRBJ1-3|TRBD1|TRBV12-3/TRBV12-4|once
TGTGCCAGCACTGTGACAGGGCGAAACACCATATATTTT
CASTVTGRNTIYF